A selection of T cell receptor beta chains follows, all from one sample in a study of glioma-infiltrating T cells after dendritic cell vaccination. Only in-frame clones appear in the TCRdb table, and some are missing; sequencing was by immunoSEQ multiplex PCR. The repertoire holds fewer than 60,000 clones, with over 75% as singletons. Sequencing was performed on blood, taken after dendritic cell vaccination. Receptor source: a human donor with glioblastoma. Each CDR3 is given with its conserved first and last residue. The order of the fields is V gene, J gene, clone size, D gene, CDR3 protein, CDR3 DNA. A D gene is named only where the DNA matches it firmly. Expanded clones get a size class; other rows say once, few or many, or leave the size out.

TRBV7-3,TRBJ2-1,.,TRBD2,CASSSLAGSSYNEQFF,TGTGCCAGCTCGTCTTTAGCGGGGAGCTCCTACAATGAGCAGTTCTTC
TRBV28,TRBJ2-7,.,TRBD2,CASIQTSGSHHEQYF,TGTGCCAGCATTCAAACTAGCGGGAGTCACCACGAGCAGTACTTC
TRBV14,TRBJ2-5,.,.,CASSLQETQYF,TGTGCCAGCAGCCTACAAGAGACCCAGTACTTC
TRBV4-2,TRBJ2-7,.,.,CASSQDLPTGEGEQYF,TGTGCCAGCAGCCAAGATCTTCCGACAGGGGAGGGCGAGCAGTACTTC
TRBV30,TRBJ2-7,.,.,CAWGPGNSAWQYF,TGTGCCTGGGGCCCGGGGAACTCAGCCTGGCAGTACTTC
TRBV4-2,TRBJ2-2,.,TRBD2,CASSQGGGLAGGELFF,TGTGCCAGCAGCCAGGGCGGGGGACTTGCGGGGGGGGAGCTGTTTTTT
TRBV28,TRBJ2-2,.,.,CASSSRATNTGELFF,TGTGCCAGCAGTTCCAGGGCTACGAACACCGGGGAGCTGTTTTTT
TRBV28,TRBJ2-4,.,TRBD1,CASSPDRAVGNIQYF,TGTGCCAGCAGTCCGGACAGGGCAGTGGGGAACATTCAGTACTTC
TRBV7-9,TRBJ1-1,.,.,CASKRTVSDMNTEAFF,TGTGCCAGCAAGCGGACAGTATCCGATATGAACACTGAAGCTTTCTTT
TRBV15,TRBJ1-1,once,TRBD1,CATSRGGQGDTEAFF,TGTGCCACCAGCAGAGGTGGGCAGGGGGACACTGAAGCTTTCTTT
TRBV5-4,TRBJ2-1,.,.,CASSLETGLLAEQFF,TGTGCCAGCAGCTTGGAAACGGGACTCCTCGCAGAGCAGTTCTTC
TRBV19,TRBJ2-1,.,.,CASSLVGGFGYNEQFF,TGTGCCAGTAGTCTCGTAGGGGGATTCGGCTACAATGAGCAGTTCTTC
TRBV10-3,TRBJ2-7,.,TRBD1,CAIRTGDSYEQYF,TGTGCCATCAGGACAGGGGATTCCTACGAGCAGTACTTC
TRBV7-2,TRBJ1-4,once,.,CASSFTGFATNEKLFF,TGTGCCAGCAGCTTCACAGGGTTTGCAACTAATGAAAAACTGTTTTTT
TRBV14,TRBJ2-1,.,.,CASSQDPFGINEQFF,TGTGCCAGCAGCCAAGACCCGTTCGGGATCAATGAGCAGTTCTTC
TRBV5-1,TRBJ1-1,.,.,CASSPEAGPNTEAFF,TGCGCCAGCAGCCCGGAGGCCGGGCCGAACACTGAAGCTTTCTTT
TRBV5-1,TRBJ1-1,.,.,CASSFAGRIEAFF,TGCGCCAGCAGCTTTGCGGGCAGGATTGAAGCTTTCTTT
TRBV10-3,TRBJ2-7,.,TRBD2,CAISETSGTYEQYF,TGTGCCATCAGTGAGACTAGCGGGACCTACGAGCAGTACTTC
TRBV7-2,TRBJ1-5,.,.,CASSLGGRETQPQHF,TGTGCCAGCAGCTTAGGGGGGAGGGAGACTCAGCCCCAGCATTTT
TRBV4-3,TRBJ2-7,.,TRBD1,CASSQEGQGAHEQYF,TGCGCCAGCAGCCAAGAGGGACAGGGGGCCCACGAGCAGTACTTC
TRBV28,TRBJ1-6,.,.,CASSTMNSPLHF,TGTGCCAGCAGTACAATGAATTCACCCCTCCACTTT
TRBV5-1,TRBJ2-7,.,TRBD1,CASSSPGTGYEQYF,TGCGCCAGCAGCTCCCCCGGGACAGGTTACGAGCAGTACTTC
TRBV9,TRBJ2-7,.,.,CASSVGTASEQYF,TGTGCCAGCAGCGTAGGAACTGCGTCCGAGCAGTACTTC
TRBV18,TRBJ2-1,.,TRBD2,CASSPRTSGSFYNEQFF,TGTGCCAGCTCACCAAGGACTAGCGGGAGCTTTTACAATGAGCAGTTCTTC
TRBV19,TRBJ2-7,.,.,CASSSLAGLGRYEQYF,TGTGCCAGTAGTAGCTTGGCAGGCCTCGGTCGCTACGAGCAGTACTTC
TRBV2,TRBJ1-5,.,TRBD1,CASSERTGGNQPQHF,TGTGCCAGCAGTGAGAGGACAGGGGGGAATCAGCCCCAGCATTTT
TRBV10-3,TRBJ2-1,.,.,CAITTSTRIDEQFF,TGTGCCATCACCACTAGCACCCGTATTGATGAGCAGTTCTTC
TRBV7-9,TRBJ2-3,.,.,CASSPTGYGTDTQYF,TGTGCCAGCAGCCCAACAGGGTACGGCACAGATACGCAGTATTTT
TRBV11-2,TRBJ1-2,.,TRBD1,CASSSTAGTGGGYTF,TGTGCCAGCAGCTCTACTGCCGGGACAGGGGGGGGCTACACCTTC
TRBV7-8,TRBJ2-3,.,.,CASERPHQRTFTDTQYF,TGTGCCAGCGAGCGTCCCCACCAGCGGACCTTCACAGATACGCAGTATTTT
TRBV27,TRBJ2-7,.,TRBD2,CASSIVQPRTSGRHEQYF,TGTGCCAGCAGCATCGTTCAACCTCGGACTAGCGGGAGGCACGAGCAGTACTTC
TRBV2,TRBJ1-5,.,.,CASSVFGGIRPQHF,TGTGCCAGCAGTGTTTTTGGAGGGATACGGCCCCAGCATTTT
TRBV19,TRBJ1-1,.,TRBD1,CASVPGQYMNTEAFF,TGTGCCAGTGTCCCGGGACAGTATATGAACACTGAAGCTTTCTTT
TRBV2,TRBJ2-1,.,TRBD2,CASGELAGVGNEQFF,TGTGCCAGCGGCGAGCTAGCGGGAGTCGGGAATGAGCAGTTCTTC
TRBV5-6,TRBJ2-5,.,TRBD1,CASSLGTGEQYF,TGTGCCAGCAGCTTGGGGACAGGGGAGCAGTACTTC
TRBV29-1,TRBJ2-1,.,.,CSARREGQGPEQFF,TGCAGCGCCCGCCGGGAGGGACAGGGCCCCGAGCAGTTCTTC
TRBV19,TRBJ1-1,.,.,CASTPGGGNTEAFF,TGTGCCAGTACCCCCGGCGGGGGGAACACTGAAGCTTTCTTT
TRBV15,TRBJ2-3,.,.,CATSRDTRGTQYF,TGTGCCACCAGCAGAGATACAAGGGGTACGCAGTATTTT
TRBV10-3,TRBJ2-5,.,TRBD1,CAISVGTGGQETQYF,TGTGCCATCAGTGTCGGGACAGGGGGACAAGAGACCCAGTACTTC
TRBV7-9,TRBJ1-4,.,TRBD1,CASHRGTGEKLFF,TGTGCCAGCCACAGGGGGACTGGAGAAAAACTGTTTTTT
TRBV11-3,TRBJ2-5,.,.,CASSANLQETQYF,TGTGCCAGCAGCGCTAACCTACAAGAGACCCAGTACTTC
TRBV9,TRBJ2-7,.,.,CASSGTGGWGEQYF,TGTGCCAGCAGCGGAACCGGGGGATGGGGCGAGCAGTACTTC
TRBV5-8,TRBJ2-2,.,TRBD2,CASSLVSSGYTGELFF,TGTGCCAGCAGCTTGGTCTCTAGCGGGTACACCGGGGAGCTGTTTTTT
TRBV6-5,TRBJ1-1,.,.,CASRVQGGGTEAFF,TGTGCCAGCAGAGTTCAGGGAGGTGGCACTGAAGCTTTCTTT
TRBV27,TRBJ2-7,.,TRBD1,CASRKSRDSPYEQYF,TGTGCCAGCAGAAAATCCCGGGACAGTCCCTACGAGCAGTACTTC
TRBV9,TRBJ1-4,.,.,CASSATGSTNEKLFF,TGTGCCAGCAGCGCCACAGGTAGCACTAATGAAAAACTGTTTTTT
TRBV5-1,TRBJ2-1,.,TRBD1,CASSQMDRSYNEQFF,TGCGCCAGCAGCCAAATGGACAGGTCCTACAATGAGCAGTTCTTC
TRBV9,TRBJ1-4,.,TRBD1,CASSLTGDREEKLFF,TGTGCCAGCAGCCTTACCGGGGACAGGGAGGAAAAACTGTTTTTT